The sequence of this TCR beta chain was determined in a study of response to subunit inactivated influenza vaccine. Study results and limitations: Only a handful of new T cells, the authors suggested, are recruited with each seasonal influenza vaccination.

With 6 bases removed from V and 1 base from J, the gap between germline ends came to 11 bases. CDR3 size: 14 residues. Germline V CDR1 and CDR2: SNHLY, FYNNEI. As concerns this clonotype: Antigen specificity is unknown.

TCRdb re-called the RT-PCR reads through MiXCR, storing one row per CDR3 protein. The sample shows about 540,000 distinct CDR3 sequences, approximately 24% of them seen only once. The data also belong to a second study, concerning T cells expressing NK-cell markers. As that study records: 5'RACE template switching built TCR beta cDNA with unique molecular identifiers. The sequencing cohort of eight donors included seven HCMV-seropositive individuals and one seronegative individual. Sorting in several experiments was restricted by an anti-gamma-delta TCR antibody to alpha-beta TCR T cells. Among several donors, these clonotypes also ranked first in the CD3+CD56-NKG2C+ fraction.

This receptor was obtained from a man aged 50-60 years who received an inactivated influenza vaccine. The input for sequencing was CD4+ T cells sorted from PBMCs, taken approximately 13 days after vaccination. The chain couples TRBV2 to TRBJ2-3; maybe TRBD2 (6 bases). The CDR3 loop reads CASRDLAGTDTQYF. CDR3 nucleotides: TGTGCCAGCAGGGATTTAGCGGGCACAGATACGCAGTATTTT.